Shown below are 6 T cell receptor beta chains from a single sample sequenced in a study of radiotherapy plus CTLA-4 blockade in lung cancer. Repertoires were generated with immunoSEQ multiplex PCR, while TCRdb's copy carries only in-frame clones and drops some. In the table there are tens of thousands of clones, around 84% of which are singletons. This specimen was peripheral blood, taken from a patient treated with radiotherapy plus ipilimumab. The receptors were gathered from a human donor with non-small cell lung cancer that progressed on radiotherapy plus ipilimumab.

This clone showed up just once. CDR3 in DNA: TGTGCCAGCAATACATGGCCTACAACAACTGAAGCTTTCTTT. Translating gives CASNTWPTTTEAFF. V is TRBV28 and J is TRBJ1-1; the D is unclear. CDR1 is MDHEN and CDR2 is SYDVKM in the germline V gene. The CDR3 contains 14 residues. V shed 7 bases and J shed 5 bases, with 17 bases lying between them.

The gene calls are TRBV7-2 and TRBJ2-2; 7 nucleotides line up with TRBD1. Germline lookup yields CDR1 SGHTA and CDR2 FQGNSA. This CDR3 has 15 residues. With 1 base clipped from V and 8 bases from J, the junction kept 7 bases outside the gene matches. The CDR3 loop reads CASSLVQGKWGELFF. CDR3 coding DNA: TGTGCCAGCAGCTTAGTACAGGGGAAATGGGGGGAGCTGTTTTTT. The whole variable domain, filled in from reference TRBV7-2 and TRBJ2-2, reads GAGVSQSPSNKVTEKGKDVELRCDPISGHTALYWYRQSLGQGLEFLIYFQGNSAPDKSGLPSDRFSAERTGGSVSTLTIQRTQQEDSAVYLCASSLVQGKWGELFFGEGSRLTVL.

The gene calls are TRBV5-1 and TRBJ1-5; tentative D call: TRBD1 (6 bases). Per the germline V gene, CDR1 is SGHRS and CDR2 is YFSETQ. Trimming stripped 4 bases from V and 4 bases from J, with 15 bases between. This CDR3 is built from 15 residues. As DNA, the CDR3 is TGCGCCAGCAGCACGGGGGGGACACCGAATCAGCCCCAGCATTTT. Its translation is CASSTGGTPNQPQHF.

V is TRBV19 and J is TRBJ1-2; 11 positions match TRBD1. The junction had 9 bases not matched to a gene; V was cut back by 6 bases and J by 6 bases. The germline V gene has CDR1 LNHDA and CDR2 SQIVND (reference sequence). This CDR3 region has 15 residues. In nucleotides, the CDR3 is TGTGCCAGTAGCACTCCGGACAGGGGGCTCAATGGCTACACCTTC. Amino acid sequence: CASSTPDRGLNGYTF.

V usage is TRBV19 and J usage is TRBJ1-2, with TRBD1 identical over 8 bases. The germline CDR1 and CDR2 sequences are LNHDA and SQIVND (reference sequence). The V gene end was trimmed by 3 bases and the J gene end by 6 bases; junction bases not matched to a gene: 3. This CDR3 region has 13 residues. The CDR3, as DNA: TGTGCCAGTAGTATTCAGGGGGCGAATGGCTACACCTTC. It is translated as CASSIQGANGYTF.

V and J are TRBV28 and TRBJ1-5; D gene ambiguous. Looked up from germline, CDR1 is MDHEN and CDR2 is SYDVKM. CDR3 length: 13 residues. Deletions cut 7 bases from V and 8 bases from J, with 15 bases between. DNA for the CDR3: TGTGCCAGCACCCCCCCGGGAGTCAAGCCCCAGCATTTT. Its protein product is CASTPPGVKPQHF.